The entry that follows covers one T cell receptor beta chain sequence. What antigen it recognizes has not been identified. Base qualities are not provided; no much larger clone lies one nucleotide away. Explained via the paper, the time point label denotes: patch test 2, 6 weeks after DPC sensitization. Sample treatment or condition, as interpreted from the label and publication: therapeutic diphenylcyclopropenone sensitization with weekly scalp DPC. Blood at each patch-test visit was drawn before the patch test was applied. Patients were considered eligible if aged 18 to 70, diagnosed with alopecia and deemed suitable for DPC therapy, and patients were excluded if pregnant. Total RNA was extracted from unfractionated whole blood that had been collected in Tempus Blood RNA tubes. These data originate in a study of human T cells and chemical hapten exposure (dated by TCRdb to about 2021). As for the study more broadly: For sensitization, 2% DPC in acetone was applied to a 2 cm by 2 cm area of upper inner arm skin. Around 29 alopecia patients provided blood for TCR sequencing at one to four time points (pre-sensitization, 2, 6 and 24 weeks). Libraries were pooled for sequencing, and variation in per-sample TCR yields was attributed mainly to small differences in library volumes within the pool. Patch testing was performed on the upper back with Finn chambers containing 0.01% DPC, and the patch tests were scored after 6 days according to International Contact Dermatitis Research Group standards. Blood samples were taken from patients before sensitization (week 0) and then at 2, 6 and about 24 weeks after DPC sensitization. The study tracked peripheral blood TCR repertoire changes in vivo during primary and secondary sensitization to the hapten diphenylcyclopropenone (DPC) in alopecia patients. Patients additionally received weekly therapeutic DPC doses to the scalp throughout the approximately 24-week study period. The patient cohort, mostly female, included alopecia areata with under or over 50% scalp involvement, alopecia totalis and alopecia universalis. Study-wide conclusions, independent of this receptor: Because every patient had alopecia, a presumed autoimmune disease, the patients' immune response might differ from that of healthy individuals. No change with DPC sensitization was found in the number of TCRs above 1 in 1000 frequency, and no evidence of global repertoire structure alterations was found. Repeated subsampling changed both the strength of the expansion versus patch-test correlation and the threshold at which that correlation became significant. Patch test score correlated positively with the number of PT1 expanded TCRs, reaching significance at thresholds 8, 16 and 32 but not at 4. Compared with pre-sensitization or healthy control sets, expanded TCRs formed significantly more large CDR3 similarity clusters, which is consistent with antigen-driven responses.

The library was produced with RACE. TCRdb lists the instrument as NextSeq 500. During library preparation, unique molecular identifiers were attached to individual cDNA molecules so that TCRs could be counted in a quantitative, reproducible way. Each blood RNA sample was used to sequence both TCR alpha and TCR beta chains. In the paper's pipeline: Samples had a median of roughly 98,000 TCRs, with a range from roughly 20,000 to 690,600. The Decombinator software suite was used to annotate the V, J and CDR3 of the TCR reads. For the PS versus PT1 abundance plots, all samples were subsampled to the same number of TCRs (28,000). TCRs were defined as expanded if absent before sensitization and observed at least eight times at the 2-week time point. TCRdb reworked the public reads: Q25 trimming with fastp, MiXCR clone assembly, productive beta chains retained. Each entry merges the rows of one CDR3 protein and shows their most common DNA and genes. The V and J calls follow TCRdb's processing rather than the paper's. This sample gives around 360,000 distinct CDR3 sequences in total; about 6% of them show up just once. The leading ten clones occupy roughly 5.4% of the sample.

The sample was whole blood, taken in connection with sensitization to the hapten diphenylcyclopropenone (DPC). The TCR originated in a woman aged 18-30 years with alopecia areata. Some clones in this sample may be carry-over from other donors' samples.

The CDR3 amino acid sequence is: CASSPYRGSNTGELFF. The DNA sequence is as follows: TGTGCCAGCAGCCCCTACAGGGGGTCGAACACCGGGGAGCTGTTTTTT. The sequence joins TRBV7-6 to TRBJ2-2; the junction holds 8 bases that match TRBD1. From the germline V gene, CDR1 is SGHVS and CDR2 is FNYEAQ. Trimming removed 5 bases from V and 0 bases from J; the gene matches leave 5 bases unexplained. The cysteine opens and the phenylalanine closes a CDR3 of 16 amino acids. Only the CDR3 portion is preserved as DNA: 48 bases, with reading frame beginning at the first base.